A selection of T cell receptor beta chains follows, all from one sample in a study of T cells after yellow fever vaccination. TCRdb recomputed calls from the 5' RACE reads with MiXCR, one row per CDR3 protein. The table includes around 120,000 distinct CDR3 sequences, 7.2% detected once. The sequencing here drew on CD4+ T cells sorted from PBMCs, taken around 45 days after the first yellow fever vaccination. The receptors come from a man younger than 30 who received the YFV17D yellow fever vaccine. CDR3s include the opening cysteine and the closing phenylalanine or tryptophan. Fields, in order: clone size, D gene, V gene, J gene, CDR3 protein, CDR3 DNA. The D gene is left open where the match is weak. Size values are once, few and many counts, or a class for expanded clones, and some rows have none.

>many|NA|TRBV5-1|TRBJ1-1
CASSLNSENTEAFF
TGCGCCAGCAGCTTAAACTCGGAGAACACTGAAGCTTTCTTT
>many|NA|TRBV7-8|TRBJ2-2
CASSVLFEAAGELFF
TGTGCCAGCAGCGTACTCTTCGAGGCCGCCGGGGAGCTGTTTTTT
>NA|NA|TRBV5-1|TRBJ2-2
CASSLALRLAGAGELFF
TGCGCCAGCAGCTTGGCTCTTCGCCTCGCTGGCGCCGGGGAGCTGTTTTTT
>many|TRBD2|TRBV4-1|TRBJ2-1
CASRRLAGGPREQFF
TGCGCCAGCAGACGGCTAGCGGGGGGGCCTCGTGAGCAGTTCTTC
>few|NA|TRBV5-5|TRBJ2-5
CASSPETGRTGETQYF
TGTGCCAGCAGCCCGGAGACAGGGAGGACCGGGGAGACCCAGTACTTC
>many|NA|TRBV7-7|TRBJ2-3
CANIPITKPGRDTQYF
TGTGCCAACATCCCTATAACAAAACCTGGGAGGGATACGCAGTATTTT
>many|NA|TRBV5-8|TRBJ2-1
CASRRGPYNEQFF
TGTGCCAGCAGGAGGGGCCCCTACAATGAGCAGTTCTTC
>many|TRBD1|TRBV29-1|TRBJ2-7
CSVAIGQGDKQYF
TGCAGCGTGGCCATTGGACAGGGGGATAAGCAGTACTTC
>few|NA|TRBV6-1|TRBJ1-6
CASSPTASSYNSPLHF
TGTGCCAGCAGTCCTACAGCGAGCTCCTATAATTCACCCCTCCACTTT
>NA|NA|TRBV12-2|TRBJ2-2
CASRIHRGPNTGELFF
TGTGCAAGTCGCATCCACAGGGGGCCAAACACCGGGGAGCTGTTTTTT
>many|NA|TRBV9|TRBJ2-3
CASSESAGHTDTQYF
TGTGCCAGCAGCGAGTCAGCGGGACACACAGATACGCAGTATTTT
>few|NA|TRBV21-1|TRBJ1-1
CASSLRIGAFF
TGTGCCAGCAGCCTGCGGATTGGAGCTTTCTTT
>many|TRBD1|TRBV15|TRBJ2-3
CATSSRGQGDTQYF
TGTGCCACCAGCAGCCGGGGACAGGGAGATACGCAGTATTTT
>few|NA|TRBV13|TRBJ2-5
CASSATRNGGETQYF
TGTGCCAGCAGCGCAACCAGAAACGGGGGAGAGACCCAGTACTTC
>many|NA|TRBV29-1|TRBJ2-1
CSVGRRYNEQFF
TGCAGCGTTGGCAGGCGGTACAATGAGCAGTTCTTC
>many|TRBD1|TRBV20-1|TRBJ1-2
CSAFTRDRASGYTF
TGCAGTGCTTTTACCCGGGACAGGGCTTCGGGCTACACCTTC
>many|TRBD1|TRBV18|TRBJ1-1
CASSVTGGNTEAFF
TGTGCCAGCTCCGTGACAGGGGGGAACACTGAAGCTTTCTTT
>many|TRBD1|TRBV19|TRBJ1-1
CASSIQGADTEAFF
TGTGCCAGTAGTATCCAGGGGGCGGACACTGAAGCTTTCTTT
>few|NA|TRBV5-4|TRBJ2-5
CASSFERAGETQYF
TGTGCCAGCAGCTTCGAGCGAGCGGGAGAGACCCAGTACTTC